This TCR beta chain was captured by sequencing in a study of OX40 agonist ivuxolimab in advanced cancers. The method was immunoSEQ multiplex PCR; TCRdb's version includes in-frame clones alone and lacks a portion of them. Counted here are around 110,000 clones, 85% to 95% occurring once; the ten biggest clones make up more than 0.15%. This receptor was taken from an adult with an advanced solid tumor such as melanoma, head and neck, liver or kidney cancer. The specimen comprised CD4+ or CD8+ T cells sorted from blood, sampled in a trial of the OX40 agonist ivuxolimab.

The DNA of the CDR3 is TGCAGTGCGAAGGAGAACACTGAAGCTTTCTTT. This translates into CSAKENTEAFF. This sequence joins TRBV20-1 and TRBJ1-1; D is unresolved. With 6 bases removed from V and 1 base from J, the gap between germline ends came to 6 bases. Germline V gene data show CDR1 as DFQATT and CDR2 as SNEGSKA (reference sequence). This CDR3 comprises 11 residues.